The 2 T cell receptor beta chains below come from one sample, sequenced in a study of blood T cell repertoires in COVID-19. Using immunoSEQ multiplex PCR, the repertoire was profiled, and TCRdb retains in-frame clones only, with some absent. The sample includes some 330,000 clones, around 90% of them seen just once. Source material: PBMCs or T cells enriched from blood (not recorded which). The source is a man aged 25 to 40 who had recovered from COVID-19.

CDR3 loop: CASSNRGETQYF. Written as DNA, the CDR3 is TGTGCCAGCAGCAACAGGGGAGAGACCCAGTACTTC. The rearrangement uses TRBV11-3 and TRBJ2-5, with TRBD1 identical over 7 bases. The V and J ends lost 5 bases and 4 bases, in that order; junction bases with no gene match: 1. The germline V gene has CDR1 SGHNT and CDR2 YENEEA. The CDR3 is 12 residues long.

The rearrangement links TRBV6-5 to TRBJ1-1; D may be TRBD1 (5 bases). Trimming took off 7 bases at V and 3 bases at J, with 12 bases between the two ends. The CDR3 is made up of 13 amino acids. Germline V gives CDR1 MNHEY, CDR2 SVGAGI. This CDR3 is CASTPRQHTEAFF. CDR3 sequence (DNA): TGTGCCAGCACTCCCAGACAGCACACTGAAGCTTTCTTT.